This T cell receptor beta chain was profiled in a study of post-analysis software for immune sequencing data. Turning to the study itself: Relapsing-remitting, secondary progressive and progressive-relapsing multiple sclerosis were all included among the disease courses. Study-wide results and limits: Normalized Chao1 diversity was significantly lower in multiple sclerosis patients than in controls. Analysis by F measure revealed that same-batch samples clustered strongly together. Higher frequency in patients than in controls was seen for about five TRBV segments, with TRBV5-6, TRBV5-1 and TRBV20-1 among them.

CDR1 and CDR2 (germline): SGHTA, FQGNSA. V lost 8 bases, J lost 0 bases, and 5 bases stayed unmatched. The CDR3 consists of 14 residues. Notes on this clonotype: Its antigen remains unidentified.

Included in the TCR beta cDNA libraries were unique molecular identifiers. About half a million cDNA molecules were recovered from an input of about 0.9 to 10 million T cells. Using its own MiXCR run on the PCR reads, TCRdb lists one record per CDR3 protein. The sample shows hundreds of thousands of distinct CDR3 sequences, around 53% of them seen only once. This sequence was found in a girl between 5 and 17 years old with multiple sclerosis. The rearrangement links TRBV7-2 to TRBJ2-5; the match to TRBD2 covers 8 bases. The sequenced material came from blood. Written as DNA, the CDR3 is TGTGCCAGCCGGCGGGGGGACTACCAAGAGACCCAGTACTTC. This codes for CASRRGDYQETQYF.